The source of this T cell receptor (beta chain) is a study of blood T cell repertoires in COVID-19 (dated by TCRdb to about 2020). The study in broad terms: Samples covering the acute and convalescent phases of COVID-19 were provided by collaborators in the United States, Italy and Spain. Where available, HLA class I and class II types were obtained from metadata supplied by the sample provider rather than from assay-based typing. Subjects who had been exposed to COVID-19, were actively infected with it, or had recovered from it provided the deeply sampled blood TCRbeta repertoires that made up the dataset. The repertoires were made available in a free public database intended to serve as a resource for research on the immune response to SARS-CoV-2. The sample metadata nearly always contained a de-identified subject ID, COVID-19 status, age in years and sex. Samples came from the ongoing ImmuneRACE study (first 160 participants) plus 1,254 subjects from 6 global collaborators. The material from the prospective study consisted of cDNA or gDNA derived from T cells, B-cell-depleted T cells, or PBMCs. Overall study outcomes, separate from this receptor: The quantity of clinical and demographic metadata differed by source and by participant and was supplied without curation.

The CDR3 sequence holds 16 residues, the cysteine and phenylalanine included. Left in the record is the CDR3 DNA by itself, 48 bases read in frame from the first base. CDR1 and CDR2, looked up from the germline V gene, are MNHEY and SVGAGI. Trimmed from V: 4 bases; trimmed from J: 4 bases; junction bases lacking a gene match: 10. Notes on this clone: Its antigen has not been determined. It has no much larger one-base neighbor in the sample; base qualities were not kept.

In the prospective study, participants were 18 to 89 years old, resided in approximately 25 geographic areas of the United States, and were enrolled through a virtual design. In the prospective study, participants were assigned to cohorts based on the clinical history participants reported in a screening survey and a study questionnaire. ImmuneRACE Cohort 3 recovered participants were defined by two consecutive negative NP/OP PCR tests, healthcare professional clearance, or symptom resolution. Each participant in the prospective study had whole blood, serum and a nasopharyngeal or oropharyngeal swab collected by mobile phlebotomists. Participants in the prospective study had the option to provide additional blood draws and questionnaires over an approximately two-month period. Before DNA extraction, blood samples from the prospective study were shipped at room temperature or frozen. TCRbeta CDR3 regions were amplified from genomic DNA using the immunoSEQ Assay, a bias-controlled multiplex PCR. Per the original workflow: Within the assay, amplification of reference gene primers was used to estimate how many nucleated cells each sample contained. To quantify the absolute abundance of each unique TCRbeta CDR3 rearrangement, sequence reads were collapsed and filtered. For each sample, productive Simpson clonality was calculated as the square root of Simpson's diversity index over productive rearrangements. TCRdb carries this immuneACCESS record with in-frame sequences only. Its versions omit some clonotypes, under half of them owing to an unresolved V gene in the studies checked, with the rest unexplained. That table is the source of V, J and clone size, and D and trimming were worked out from the DNA. The sample table records under 300,000 clones; 85% to 90% of these occur just once. 15% to 18% of the sample belongs to the ten largest clones.

In this chain, TRBV6-5 is recombined with TRBJ2-5; 9 bases in the junction line up with TRBD1. This TCR was sampled from a man between 18 and 35 years old who had recovered from COVID-19. Sequencing input: PBMCs or T cells enriched from blood (not recorded which). The CDR3 region: CASSSFGQGRGETQYF. The sequence in DNA is TGTGCCAGCAGTTCGTTCGGACAGGGGAGAGGAGAGACCCAGTACTTC.